What follows are 10 T cell receptor beta chains derived from one specimen sequenced in a study of OX40 agonist ivuxolimab in advanced cancers. Generated by immunoSEQ multiplex PCR, the TCRdb table keeps only in-frame clones and is missing some. The sample has approximately 65,000 clones, more than 85% seen once. Sequencing used CD4+ or CD8+ T cells sorted from blood, obtained in a trial of the OX40 agonist ivuxolimab. All receptors derive from an adult with an advanced solid tumor such as melanoma, head and neck, liver or kidney cancer.

The gene calls are TRBV15 and TRBJ1-2, with no clear D. Trimming took 0 bases from V and 4 from J, leaving 3 bases between them. Germline V gives CDR1 LNHNV, CDR2 YYDKDF (reference sequence). This CDR3 spans 12 amino acids. Written as DNA, the CDR3 is TGTGCCACCAGCAGAGAGGGCTATGGCTACACCTTC. Translating gives CATSREGYGYTF. The entire variable domain, with the rest obtained from reference TRBV15 and TRBJ1-2, is as follows: DAMVIQNPRYQVTQFGKPVTLSCSQTLNHNVMYWYQQKSSQAPKLLFHYYDKDFNNEADTPDNFQSRRPNTSFCFLDIRSPGLGDTAMYLCATSREGYGYTFGSGTRLTVV.

Only one count was recorded for this clone. V usage is TRBV5-1 and J usage is TRBJ1-2, with TRBD1 matching over 7 bases. The CDR3 covers 18 residues. V lost 7 bases and J lost 7; bases outside the gene matches: 25. In germline, CDR1 is SGHRS, CDR2 YFSETQ. The DNA for the CDR3 is TGCGCCAGCGCTCGTTCCTTGCCAGGTCCCTCCGGGACAGCTGGCTACACCTTC. Its translation: CASARSLPGPSGTAGYTF. The whole variable domain, filled in from reference TRBV5-1 and TRBJ1-2, reads KAGVTQTPRYLIKTRGQQVTLSCSPISGHRSVSWYQQTPGQGLQFLFEYFSETQRNKGNFPGRFSGRQFSNSRSEMNVSTLELGDSALYLCASARSLPGPSGTAGYTFGSGTRLTVV.

The chain combines TRBV6-1 with TRBJ2-7; 7 bases align to TRBD1. J was trimmed by 0 bases and V by 6 bases; bases with no gene match: 2. The V gene's germline CDR1 is MNHNS and CDR2 SASEGT. The CDR3 is 13 amino acids. The CDR3 DNA sequence: TGTGCCAGCAGCCGACAGGGCTCCTACGAGCAGTACTTC. Its protein is CASSRQGSYEQYF.

The CDR3 here is CASSASIAKTYEQYF. The CDR3 bases are TGTGCCAGCAGCGCGTCCATCGCGAAGACCTACGAGCAGTACTTC. The chain links TRBV6-6 to TRBJ2-7; no definite D call. The V gene's germline CDR1 is MNHNY and CDR2 SVGAGI (reference sequence). The CDR3 extends over 15 amino acids. V was cut by 6 bases and J by 2 bases, with 17 bases left in between.

The rearrangement joins TRBV6-5 to TRBJ1-1; tentative D call: TRBD1 (5 bases). V lost 2 bases and J lost 1, with 11 bases in between. The CDR3 loop spans 15 amino acids. Looked up from germline, CDR1 is MNHEY and CDR2 is SVGAGI. CDR3 sequence (DNA): TGTGCCAGCAGTTACGCCGGGAGGGGGAACACTGAAGCTTTCTTT. Its protein product is CASSYAGRGNTEAFF.

In DNA form, the CDR3 reads TGTGCCAGCAGTTCGGGACAGTCCTACGAGCAGTACTTC. Translation: CASSSGQSYEQYF. V and J are TRBV28 and TRBJ2-7; 7 bases agree with TRBD1. Per the germline V gene, CDR1 is MDHEN and CDR2 is SYDVKM. With V trimmed by 4 bases and J by 1 base, 1 base remained unmatched. The CDR3 has 13 amino acids.

The chain couples TRBV6-8 to TRBJ1-2, with 10 bases matching TRBD1. V dropped 6 bases and J dropped 8; count of bases not matched to a gene: 18. This CDR3 is 17 amino acids long. Per germline, CDR1 MNHGY and CDR2 SAAAGT. The CDR3 is CASSSGIWDRGAAGYTF. The CDR3 DNA reads TGTGCCAGCAGCTCGGGGATTTGGGACAGGGGAGCGGCAGGCTACACCTTC.

J is TRBJ2-7 and V is TRBV5-1, with 8 bases fitting TRBD2. The CDR3 spans 13 residues. The V segment lost 9 bases and the J segment 6 bases; nucleotides outside the gene matches: 11. Germline loops: CDR1 SGHRS, CDR2 YFSETQ. The CDR3 DNA reads as TGCGCCACTTCAATGACTAGCGAGGTCGAGCAGTACTTC. It translates to CATSMTSEVEQYF. Combining the CDR3 with reference TRBV5-1 and TRBJ2-7 gives the whole variable domain KAGVTQTPRYLIKTRGQQVTLSCSPISGHRSVSWYQQTPGQGLQFLFEYFSETQRNKGNFPGRFSGRQFSNSRSEMNVSTLELGDSALYLCATSMTSEVEQYFGPGTRLTVT.

The chain joins TRBV6-5 to TRBJ1-5, with 7 bases matching TRBD1. The ends lost 5 bases at V and 0 bases at J; junction bases unmatched: 4. This CDR3 is 15 amino acids long. Germline assignment: CDR1 MNHEY and CDR2 SVGAGI. As DNA, the CDR3 is TGTGCCAGCAGTCTCGGACAGGATAGCAATCAGCCCCAGCATTTT. This encodes CASSLGQDSNQPQHF.

V is TRBV4-2 and J is TRBJ2-3; the D call may be TRBD1 or TRBD2 (5 bases each). CDR3 length equals 17 residues. Germline CDR1 LGHNA, CDR2 YNFKEQ. Trimming cost V 4 bases and J 3 bases, with 20 bases left between them. The CDR3 spells CASSPTRGLRATDTQYF. As DNA, the CDR3 is TGTGCCAGCAGCCCGACACGGGGCCTAAGGGCGACAGATACGCAGTATTTT.